The next 3 T cell receptor beta chains were all read from a single sample in a study of regulatory T cells in long-lasting Graves disease (dated by TCRdb to the early 2020s). The sample's time point label, in plain terms: newly diagnosed GD, antithyroid drugs for less than 3 months. RNA was extracted from PBMCs in TRIzol for both TCR sequencing and RNA sequencing. The library was prepared using multiplex PCR. The run used an Illumina HiSeq 4000. To build TCR beta libraries, CDR3 regions were amplified by Arm-PCR using iRepertoire HTBI primers. The public sequencing data were trimmed at Q25 with fastp and processed into clonotypes with MiXCR by TCRdb, which kept only in-frame beta chains. All rows with the same CDR3 protein become a single entry with the most common DNA and genes. The sample table shows roughly 400,000 distinct CDR3 sequences, and 15% to 20% are seen once. The top ten hold about 25% of the sample.

The same data also went into a second study, on T cells in Graves' hyperthyroidism and ophthalmopathy.

This specimen consisted of peripheral blood mononuclear cells (PBMCs), obtained at new diagnosis, from a patient treated with antithyroid drugs. The receptor set was obtained from a woman aged 18-35 years with Graves disease. Donor details come from another sample of the same person, matched by shared clones.

The chain combines TRBV20-1 with TRBJ1-4, with D hard to call. The CDR3 contains 14 residues. Germline CDR1 reads DFQATT; CDR2 reads SNEGSKA (reference sequence). Trimming left V 5 bases short and J 8 bases short, with 18 bases between. This chain's CDR3 is CSAPERGVGEKLFF. The CDR3 region has the DNA TGCAGTGCTCCAGAACGGGGAGTAGGGGAAAAACTGTTTTTT.

The sample holds many counts of this clonotype. The J gene is TRBJ2-7, the V gene TRBV4-2, with unresolved D. CDR1 LGHNA and CDR2 YNFKEQ come from the germline V gene. Trimming took 1 base from V and 6 from J, leaving 10 bases between them. This CDR3 has 13 amino acids. In DNA, the CDR3 is TGTGCCAGCAGCCAAGTCGCGGTCGGCGAGCAGTACTTC. The encoded protein is CASSQVAVGEQYF.

In its sample, this clonotype was seen many times. This chain joins TRBV7-8 and TRBJ2-7; D is unclear. Trimming took off 0 bases at V and 4 bases at J, with 10 bases between the two ends. Germline CDR1 reads SGHVS; CDR2 reads FQNEAQ. CDR3 length: 14 residues. The CDR3 region is CASSLAGNMYEQYF. The CDR3 region has the DNA TGTGCCAGCAGCTTAGCGGGGAACATGTACGAGCAGTACTTC.